The source of this TCR beta chain is a study of identical twins. Study observations and caveats: Twin-shared out-of-frame alpha sequences showed excess low generation probability.

This CDR3 is 14 amino acids long. V was cut by 4 bases and J by 5 bases, with 15 bases left in between. The V gene's germline CDR1 is MGHDK and CDR2 SYGVNS. TCRdb recomputed calls from the 5' RACE reads with MiXCR, one row per CDR3 protein. Altogether about 250,000 distinct CDR3 sequences are present, roughly 7.5% being singletons, with the ten largest covering around 5%. This clonotype was counted many times. Its matching antigen is unknown. The same data also contributed to another study, on yellow fever vaccine responses in identical twins. Per that paper: Vaccine T cell responses of twins reportedly seemed partly convergent and partly personalized.

The receptor's source is a woman aged 18-29 years in good health. The chain recombines TRBV25-1 with TRBJ2-7; the D is unclear. The specimen sequenced was CD8+ T cells sorted from blood. CDR3 DNA sequence: TGTGCCAGCAGTGGGACCCTTGACGCCGACGAGCAGTACTTC. This gives the protein CASSGTLDADEQYF.